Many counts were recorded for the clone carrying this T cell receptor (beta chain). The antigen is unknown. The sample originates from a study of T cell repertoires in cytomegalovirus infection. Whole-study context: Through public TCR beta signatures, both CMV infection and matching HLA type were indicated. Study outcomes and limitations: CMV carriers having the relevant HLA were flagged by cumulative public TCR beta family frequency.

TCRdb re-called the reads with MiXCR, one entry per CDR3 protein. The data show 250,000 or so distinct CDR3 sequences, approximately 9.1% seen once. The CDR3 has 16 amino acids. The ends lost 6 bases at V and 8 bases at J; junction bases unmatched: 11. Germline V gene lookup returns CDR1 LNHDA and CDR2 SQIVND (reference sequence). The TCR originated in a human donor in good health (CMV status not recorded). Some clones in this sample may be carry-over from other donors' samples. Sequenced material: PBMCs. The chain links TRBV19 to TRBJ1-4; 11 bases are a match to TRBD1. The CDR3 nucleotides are TGTGCCAGTAGCAAGGACAGGGGGCAGAGAGGAGAAAAACTGTTTTTT. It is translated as CASSKDRGQRGEKLFF.